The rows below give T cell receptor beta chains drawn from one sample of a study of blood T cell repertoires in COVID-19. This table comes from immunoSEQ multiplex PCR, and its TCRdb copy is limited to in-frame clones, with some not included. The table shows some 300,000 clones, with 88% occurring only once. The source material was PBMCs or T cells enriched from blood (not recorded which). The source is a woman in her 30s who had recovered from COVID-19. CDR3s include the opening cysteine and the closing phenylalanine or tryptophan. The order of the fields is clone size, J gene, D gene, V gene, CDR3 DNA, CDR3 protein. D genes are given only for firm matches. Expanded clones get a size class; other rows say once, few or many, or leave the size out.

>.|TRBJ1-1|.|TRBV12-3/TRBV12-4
TGTGCCAGCAGCGCTGGCGGTATCACTGAAGCTTTCTTT
CASSAGGITEAFF
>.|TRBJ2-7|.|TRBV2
TGTGCCAGCACCTCCTATCTGACGGGGGGCAGAGAGCAGTACTTC
CASTSYLTGGREQYF
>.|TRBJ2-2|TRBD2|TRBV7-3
TGTGCCAGCAGCCTCCAGCGGGACGGGGCCGGGGAGCTGTTTTTT
CASSLQRDGAGELFF
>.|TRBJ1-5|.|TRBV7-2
TGTGCCAGCAGCTTAAACCAGGGTGTGGAAGCCCAGCATTTT
CASSLNQGVEAQHF
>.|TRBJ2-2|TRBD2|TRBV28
TGTGCCAGCAGTTTATGGGCTAGCGGGCAGAACACCGGGGAGCTGTTTTTT
CASSLWASGQNTGELFF
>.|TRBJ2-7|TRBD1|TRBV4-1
TGCGCCAGCAGCCAAGAGACAGGGGGAAACTACGAGCAGTACTTC
CASSQETGGNYEQYF
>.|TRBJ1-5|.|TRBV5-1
TGCGCCAGCAGCTTGCCCCGGACAGTTTTTGTTCTCAATCAGCCCCAGCATTTT
CASSLPRTVFVLNQPQHF
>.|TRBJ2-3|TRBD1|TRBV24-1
TGTGCCACCAGTGAGGGACAGGGAACAGATACGCAGTATTTT
CATSEGQGTDTQYF
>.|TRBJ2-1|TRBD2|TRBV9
TGTGCCAGCAGCCCGGGACTAGCGACTCTCAATGAGCAGTTCTTC
CASSPGLATLNEQFF
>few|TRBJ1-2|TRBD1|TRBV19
TGTGCCAGTGGACGCCTGAGTGGACAGGGTCCTAACTATGGCTACACCTTC
CASGRLSGQGPNYGYTF
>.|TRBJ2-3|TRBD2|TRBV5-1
TGCGCCAGCAGTCGACTAGCGGGAGAAGATACGCAGTATTTT
CASSRLAGEDTQYF
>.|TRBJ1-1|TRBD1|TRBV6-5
TGTGCCAGCAGGGACAGGGCGGCCACTGAAGCTTTCTTT
CASRDRAATEAFF
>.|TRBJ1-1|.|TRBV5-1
TGCGCCAGCAGCTTGGATTTGCAGGGGACTGAAGCTTTCTTT
CASSLDLQGTEAFF
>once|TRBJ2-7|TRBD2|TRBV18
TGTGCCAGCTCCCAACCGACTAGCGGGTTGTACGAGCAGTACTTC
CASSQPTSGLYEQYF
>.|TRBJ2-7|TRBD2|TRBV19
TGTGCCAGTAGTATCGCCGGGACTAGCTCCTACGAGCAGTACTTC
CASSIAGTSSYEQYF
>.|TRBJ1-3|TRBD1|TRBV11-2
TGTGCCAGCAGCTTAGAGGGGACAGAGATGATCTCTGGAAACACCATATATTTT
CASSLEGTEMISGNTIYF
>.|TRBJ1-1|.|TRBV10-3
TGTGCCGCGAAGCTTCGGCAGGACAGTAACACTGAAGCTTTCTTT
CAAKLRQDSNTEAFF
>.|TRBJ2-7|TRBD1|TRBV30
TGTGCCTGGAGTGTGGTTGGGACAGGGGCAGCCGAGCAGTACTTC
CAWSVVGTGAAEQYF
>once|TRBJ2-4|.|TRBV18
TGTGCCAGCTCACCAGGGGTACTAGTTACCAAAAACATTCAGTACTTC
CASSPGVLVTKNIQYF
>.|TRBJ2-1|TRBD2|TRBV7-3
TGTGCCAGCAGCTACCGACTAGCGGGGGACAATGAGCAGTTCTTC
CASSYRLAGDNEQFF
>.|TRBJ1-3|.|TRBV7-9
TGTGCCAGCAGCGTTCCACAGGGTGGAAACACCATATATTTT
CASSVPQGGNTIYF
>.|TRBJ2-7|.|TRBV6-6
TGTGCCAGCAGTCGAGCTGGAGTGGGGAGCTCCTACGAGCAGTACTTC
CASSRAGVGSSYEQYF
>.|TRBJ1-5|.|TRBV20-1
TGCAGTGCTAGTAGGACAGAGCATCATCAGCCCCAGCATTTT
CSASRTEHHQPQHF
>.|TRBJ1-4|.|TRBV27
TGTGCCAGCAGTCTCGGGGGAAGTGAAAAACTGTTTTTT
CASSLGGSEKLFF
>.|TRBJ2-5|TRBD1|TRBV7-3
TGTGCCAGCAGCCCCGGGACAGGCGCCAGCCCATTCCAAGAGACCCAGTACTTC
CASSPGTGASPFQETQYF
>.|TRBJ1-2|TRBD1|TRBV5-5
TGTGCCAGCAGTCAAGCAGGTCCGGGACAGGCCTATGGCTACACCTTC
CASSQAGPGQAYGYTF
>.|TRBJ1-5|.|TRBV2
TGTGCCAGCAGTCCCCAGGGACTCTATCAGCCCCAGCATTTT
CASSPQGLYQPQHF
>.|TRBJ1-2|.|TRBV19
TGTGCCAGTAGCCCACCGGGAGCTTTAGCTAACTATGGCTACACCTTC
CASSPPGALANYGYTF
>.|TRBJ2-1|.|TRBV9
TGTGCCAGCAGCGTAGGAGGATCCTACAATGAGCAGTTCTTC
CASSVGGSYNEQFF
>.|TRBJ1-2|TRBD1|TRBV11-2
TGTGCCAGCAGCTTACTAAACTCCGGGACAGGGAACGGCGGCTACACCTTC
CASSLLNSGTGNGGYTF
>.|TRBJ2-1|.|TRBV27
TGTGCCAGCAGCCTCGGCGGTGCTCGAACCTACAATGAGCAGTTCTTC
CASSLGGARTYNEQFF
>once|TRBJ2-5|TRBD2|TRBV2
TGTGCCAGCAGCGAAGGACTAGCGGGGGGCCTGGCCGAAGAGACCCAGTACTTC
CASSEGLAGGLAEETQYF
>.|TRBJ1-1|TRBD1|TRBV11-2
TGTGCCAGCAGCCAAAGGACAGGTGATTTCGGAACTGAAGCTTTCTTT
CASSQRTGDFGTEAFF
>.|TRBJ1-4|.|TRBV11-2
TGTGCCAGCAGCTTAGTATGGGGACTGACCGGTGAAAAACTGTTTTTT
CASSLVWGLTGEKLFF
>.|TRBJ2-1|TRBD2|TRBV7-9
TGTGCCAGCACCCCGGGGGGGGGCAATGAGCAGTTCTTC
CASTPGGGNEQFF
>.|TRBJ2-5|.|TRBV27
TGTGCCAGCAGTTTAGGGGGCGGAGGCAAGGGTGGTCAAGAGACCCAGTACTTC
CASSLGGGGKGGQETQYF
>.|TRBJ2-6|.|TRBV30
TGTGCCTGGAGCGTCCAAGTTTTTTTGGGGCGCAACCCACCGGCTGGGGCCAACGTCCTGACTTTC
CAWSVQVFLGRNPPAGANVLTF
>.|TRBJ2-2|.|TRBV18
TGTGCCAGCTCACCAGAGGCGGGGCACACCGGGGAGCTGTTTTTT
CASSPEAGHTGELFF
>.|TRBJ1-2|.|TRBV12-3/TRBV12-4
TGTGCCAGCAGTTCCTGGACAGATGGCTACACCTTC
CASSSWTDGYTF
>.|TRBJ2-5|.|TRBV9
TGTGCCAGCAGCTCATCTAGCGAGCAAGAGACCCAGTACTTC
CASSSSSEQETQYF
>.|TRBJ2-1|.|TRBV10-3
TGTGCCATCGGGGGGACTTCTGGGGTGCGTAATGAGCAGTTCTTC
CAIGGTSGVRNEQFF
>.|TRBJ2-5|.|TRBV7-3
TGTGCCAGCAGCTTGGACAGCTTCGCGGAGACCCAGTACTTC
CASSLDSFAETQYF
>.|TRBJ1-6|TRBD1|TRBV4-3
TGCGCCAGCAGCCAAGTATTCGGGCAGGGGGCCTCACCCCTCCACTTT
CASSQVFGQGASPLHF
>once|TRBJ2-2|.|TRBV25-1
TGTGCCAGCAGTGGTGCACAGGCACCGAACACCGGGGAGCTGTTTTTT
CASSGAQAPNTGELFF
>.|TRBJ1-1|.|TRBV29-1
TGCAGCGCCCAGACAGGTAACACTGAAGCTTTCTTT
CSAQTGNTEAFF
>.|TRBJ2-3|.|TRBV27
TGTGCCAGCATGTCAAGCCCCGGGAGCACAGATACGCAGTATTTT
CASMSSPGSTDTQYF
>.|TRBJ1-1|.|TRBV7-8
TGTGCCAGCAGCTTAGCCGGAGAAACTGAAGCTTTCTTT
CASSLAGETEAFF
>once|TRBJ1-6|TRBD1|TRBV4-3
TGCGCCAGCAGCACTCGACAGGGGAGCTCACCCCTCCACTTT
CASSTRQGSSPLHF
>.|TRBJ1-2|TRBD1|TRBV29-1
TGCAGCGTTGAAGGATTGACAGGGAACTATGGCTACACCTTC
CSVEGLTGNYGYTF
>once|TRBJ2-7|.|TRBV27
TGTGCCAGCAGTTTAAGGCAGGTACACGAGCAGTACTTC
CASSLRQVHEQYF
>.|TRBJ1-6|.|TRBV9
TGTGCCAGCAGCGTGAGTCGGGCGGGTTCACCCCTCCACTTT
CASSVSRAGSPLHF
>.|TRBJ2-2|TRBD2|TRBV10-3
TGTGCCATCAGTGTATTGCCTAGCGGAAACACCGGGGAGCTGTTTTTT
CAISVLPSGNTGELFF
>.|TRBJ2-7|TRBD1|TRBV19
TGTGCCAGTAGTATCACAGGGGGCGAGCAGTACTTC
CASSITGGEQYF
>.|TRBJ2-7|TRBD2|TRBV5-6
TGTGCCAGCAGCTTTGCGGGGGGCTACGAGCAGTACTTC
CASSFAGGYEQYF
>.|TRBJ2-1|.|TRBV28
TGTGCCAGCAGTTCCCCACTAGCTCTTTGGCTTCGTGAGCAGTTCTTC
CASSSPLALWLREQFF